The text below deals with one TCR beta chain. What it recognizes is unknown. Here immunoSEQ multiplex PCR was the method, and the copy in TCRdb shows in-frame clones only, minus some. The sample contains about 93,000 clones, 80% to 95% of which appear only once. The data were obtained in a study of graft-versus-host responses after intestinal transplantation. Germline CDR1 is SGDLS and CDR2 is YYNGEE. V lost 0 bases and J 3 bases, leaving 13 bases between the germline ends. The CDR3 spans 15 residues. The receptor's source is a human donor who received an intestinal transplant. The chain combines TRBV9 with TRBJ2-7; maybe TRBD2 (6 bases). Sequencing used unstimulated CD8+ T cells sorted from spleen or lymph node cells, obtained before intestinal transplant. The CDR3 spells CASSVAHGSGYEQYF. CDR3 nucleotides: TGTGCCAGCAGCGTAGCTCATGGTAGCGGCTACGAGCAGTACTTC. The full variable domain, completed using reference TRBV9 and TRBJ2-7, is DSGVTQTPKHLITATGQRVTLRCSPRSGDLSVYWYQQSLDQGLQFLIQYYNGEERAKGNILERFSAQQFPDLHSELNLSSLELGDSALYFCASSVAHGSGYEQYFGPGTRLTVT.